This T cell receptor beta chain stems from a study of blood T cell repertoires in COVID-19. The assay was immunoSEQ multiplex PCR, and TCRdb's table has in-frame clones only and misses some. The data show more than 250,000 clones, with roughly 88% seen just once and less than 2.5% held by the top ten. Germline V gene sequence: CDR1 SGHRS, CDR2 YFSETQ. The CDR3 extends over 16 amino acids. Trimming cost V 0 bases and J 10 bases; bases outside gene matches: 12. Two negative PCRs, clearance, or symptom resolution were required of recovered Cohort 3 donors. The origin of this receptor is a man aged 30-40 years who had recovered from COVID-19. This chain joins TRBV5-1 and TRBJ1-2; TRBD1 agrees at 10 bases. Material: PBMCs or T cells enriched from blood (not recorded which). The CDR3 DNA follows: TGCGCCAGCAGCTTGGGCACCGGGACAGGGGCCGGGCTCTACACCTTC. This sequence encodes CASSLGTGTGAGLYTF. Looking up the rest from reference TRBV5-1 and TRBJ1-2 gives the full variable domain: KAGVTQTPRYLIKTRGQQVTLSCSPISGHRSVSWYQQTPGQGLQFLFEYFSETQRNKGNFPGRFSGRQFSNSRSEMNVSTLELGDSALYLCASSLGTGTGAGLYTFGSGTRLTVV.